This TCR beta chain was profiled in a study of regulatory T cells in long-lasting Graves disease. Overall study results and limits: TCR diversity was lower in persistent than newly diagnosed Graves' disease. Accuracy may have been reduced by the small sample size.

Germline loops: CDR1 MGHRA, CDR2 YSYEKL. The CDR3 is made up of 20 amino acids. Trimming removed 0 bases at V and 0 bases at J, with 23 bases between. Noted time point: newly diagnosed GD, antithyroid drugs for less than 3 months. RNA isolated from PBMCs was used to make the TCR library. A note on this clonotype: Antigen specificity is unknown.

To make TCR beta libraries, researchers used iRepertoire HTBI primers and Arm-PCR of CDR3 regions. Original processing notes: Spanning all samples, the identified segments comprised some 62 TRBV and some 14 TRBJ. Using its own MiXCR run on the multiplex PCR reads, TCRdb lists one record per CDR3 protein. It is TCRdb's table, rather than the study itself, that gives the V and J calls and clone size. The sample contains 560,000 or so distinct CDR3 sequences, about 16% of which appear only once. The same sample was also used in a study of T cells in Graves' hyperthyroidism and ophthalmopathy.

The sequencing here drew on peripheral blood mononuclear cells (PBMCs), taken at new diagnosis, from a patient treated with antithyroid drugs. The receptor was derived from a man younger than 30 with Graves disease. V usage is TRBV4-1 and J usage is TRBJ1-1; D might be TRBD1 (5 bases). The CDR3 is CASSQELTGTLGGLNTEAFF. DNA of the CDR3: TGCGCCAGCAGCCAAGAATTGACCGGGACCCTGGGGGGTCTGAACACTGAAGCTTTCTTT.